The clone carrying this T cell receptor beta chain appeared a few times. Clones were sequenced by immunoSEQ multiplex PCR, and TCRdb holds only the in-frame ones, with some missing. The sample has roughly 350,000 clones, 80% to 90% seen once. Looked up from germline, CDR1 is SGHAT and CDR2 is FQNNGV. V lost 0 bases to trimming and J lost 6 bases, with 6 bases between them. CDR3 length: 13 residues. This sample's treatment: 15 to 20 received Ad26.COV2.S at low or high dose, single or two shots; about 5 received placebo; per-sample allocation not given. Sampling was done on day 63 after the first vaccine or placebo injection. These data are taken from a study of Ad26.COV2.S vaccination and SARS-CoV-2 variants.

This sample comprised peripheral blood, obtained in a trial of Ad26.COV2.S vaccine versus placebo. This rearrangement joins TRBV11-2 to TRBJ1-5; no clear D gene. The TCR sequence derives from a person aged 18-60 years who received the Ad26.COV2.S COVID-19 vaccine or a placebo. CDR3 region: CASSLDLTQPQHF. The CDR3 bases are TGTGCCAGCAGCTTAGATCTAACTCAGCCCCAGCATTTT.